This TCR beta chain was sequenced during a study of blood T cell repertoires in COVID-19. Study details: Specimens from acute and convalescent COVID-19 originated in the United States, Italy and Spain. T cells, B-cell-depleted T cells, or PBMCs supplied cDNA or gDNA.

Some clones are missing from TCRdb's copy, which holds only in-frame ones; the method was immunoSEQ multiplex PCR. The data show under 300,000 clones, around 83% seen once. Germline values: CDR1 LGHDT, CDR2 YNNKEL (reference sequence). This CDR3 has 16 amino acids. The V segment lost 3 bases and the J segment 6 bases; nucleotides outside the gene matches: 9. The V gene is TRBV3-1 (or the pseudogene TRBV3-2), the J gene TRBJ2-4; 9 bases match TRBD1. The source material was peripheral blood. This clonotype was sampled from a man older than 75 with acute or convalescent COVID-19. The CDR3 coding sequence is TGTGCCAGCAGCCAGAACAGGGGGCTAGTCGGAAACATTCAGTACTTC. Translated, it gives CASSQNRGLVGNIQYF.